The T cell receptor beta chain described here comes from a study of shared clonotypes between healthy human individuals. In this sample, this clone turned up once. Antigen specificity is unknown. The CDR3 has 16 residues. The germline gives CDR1 LNHNV, CDR2 YYDKDF (reference sequence). J was trimmed by 3 bases and V by 1 base; bases with no gene match: 6. The assay used deep level. Using immunoSEQ multiplex PCR, the repertoire was profiled, and TCRdb retains in-frame clones only, with some absent. This sample has approximately 1.5 million clones, with 98% found just once. Study outcomes and limitations: Between a handful of donors, naive CD4 clonotypes were shared at a level of approximately 5%. Memory subsets generally showed smaller estimated richness than naive subsets did.

Sequences were obtained from naive CD4+ T cells sorted from blood. Subset noted: CD45RA+ positively selected. The genes are TRBV15 and TRBJ1-5, with 7 positions matching TRBD1. The sequence came from a man younger than 45 in good health. The CDR3 spells CATSRGGGTANQPQHF. CDR3 bases: TGTGCCACCAGCAGAGGAGGGGGGACAGCCAATCAGCCCCAGCATTTT.